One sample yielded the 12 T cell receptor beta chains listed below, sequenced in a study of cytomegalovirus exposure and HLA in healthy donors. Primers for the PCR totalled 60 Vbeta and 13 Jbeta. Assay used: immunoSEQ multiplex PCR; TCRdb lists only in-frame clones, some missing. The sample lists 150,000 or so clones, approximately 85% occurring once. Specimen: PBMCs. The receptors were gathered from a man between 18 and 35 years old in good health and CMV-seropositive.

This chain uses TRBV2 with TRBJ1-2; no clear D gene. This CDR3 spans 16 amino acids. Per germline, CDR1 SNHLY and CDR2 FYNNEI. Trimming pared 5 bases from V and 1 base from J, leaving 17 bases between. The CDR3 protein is CASSPLTGTINYGYTF. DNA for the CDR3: TGTGCCAGCAGTCCCTTGACGGGAACTATTAACTATGGCTACACCTTC.

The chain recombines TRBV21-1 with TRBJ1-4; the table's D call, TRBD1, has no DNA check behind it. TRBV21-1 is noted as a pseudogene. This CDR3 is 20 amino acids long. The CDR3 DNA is TGTGCCAGCAGCTTCCGACAGGGAAGGAAAAATAGGGCAACTAATGAAAAACTGTTTTTT. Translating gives CASSFRQGRKNRATNEKLFF.

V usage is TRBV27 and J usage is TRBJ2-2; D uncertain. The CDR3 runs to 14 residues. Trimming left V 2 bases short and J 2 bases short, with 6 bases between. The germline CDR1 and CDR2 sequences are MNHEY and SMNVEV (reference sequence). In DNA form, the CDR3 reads TGTGCCAGCAGTTTAGCCACTAACACCGGGGAGCTGTTTTTT. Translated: CASSLATNTGELFF.

CDR3 residues: CATSRRFGTQQETQYF. The CDR3 DNA sequence: TGTGCCACCAGCAGAAGGTTCGGGACACAGCAAGAGACCCAGTACTTC. J is TRBJ2-5 and V is TRBV15, with D perhaps TRBD1 (6 bases). V lost 2 bases to trimming and J lost 2 bases, with 15 bases between them. This CDR3 is built from 16 residues. Germline V gene data show CDR1 as LNHNV and CDR2 as YYDKDF (reference sequence). The variable domain in full, completed from reference TRBV15 and TRBJ2-5, reads DAMVIQNPRYQVTQFGKPVTLSCSQTLNHNVMYWYQQKSSQAPKLLFHYYDKDFNNEADTPDNFQSRRPNTSFCFLDIRSPGLGDTAMYLCATSRRFGTQQETQYFGPGTRLLVL.

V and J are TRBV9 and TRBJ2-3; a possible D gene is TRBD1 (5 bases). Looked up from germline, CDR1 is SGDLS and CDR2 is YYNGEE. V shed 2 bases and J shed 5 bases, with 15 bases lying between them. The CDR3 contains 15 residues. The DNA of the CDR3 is TGTGCCAGCAGCGTGGGGCTAGTTGGAGTAGATACGCAGTATTTT. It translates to CASSVGLVGVDTQYF.

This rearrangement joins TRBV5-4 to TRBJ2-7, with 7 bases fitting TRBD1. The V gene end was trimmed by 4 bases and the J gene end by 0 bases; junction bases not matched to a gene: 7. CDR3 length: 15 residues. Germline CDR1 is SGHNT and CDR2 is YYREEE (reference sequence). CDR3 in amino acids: CASSKDRTFSYEQYF. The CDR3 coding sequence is TGTGCCAGCAGCAAGGACAGGACCTTCTCCTACGAGCAGTACTTC. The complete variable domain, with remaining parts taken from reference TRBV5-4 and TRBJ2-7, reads ETGVTQSPTHLIKTRGQQVTLRCSSQSGHNTVSWYQQALGQGPQFIFQYYREEENGRGNFPPRFSGLQFPNYSSELNVNALELDDSALYLCASSKDRTFSYEQYFGPGTRLTVT.

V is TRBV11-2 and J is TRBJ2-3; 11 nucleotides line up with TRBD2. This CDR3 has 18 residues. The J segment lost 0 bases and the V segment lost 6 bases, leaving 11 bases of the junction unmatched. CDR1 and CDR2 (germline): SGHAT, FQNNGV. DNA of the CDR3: TGTGCCAGCAGGGGCGGACTAGCGGGTATGGTTAGCACAGATACGCAGTATTTT. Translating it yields CASRGGLAGMVSTDTQYF.

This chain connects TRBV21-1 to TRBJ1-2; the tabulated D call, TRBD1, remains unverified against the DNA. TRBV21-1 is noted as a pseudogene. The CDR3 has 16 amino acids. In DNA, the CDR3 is TGTGCCAGCGGGGGACAGGGCAGATCCCTTAACTATGGCTACACCTTC. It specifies CASGGQGRSLNYGYTF.

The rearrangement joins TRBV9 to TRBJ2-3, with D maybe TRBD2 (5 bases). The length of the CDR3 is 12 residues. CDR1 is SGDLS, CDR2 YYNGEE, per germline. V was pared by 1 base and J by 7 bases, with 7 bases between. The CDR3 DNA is TGTGCCAGCAGCGTAATCGGGAATACGCAGTATTTT. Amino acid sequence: CASSVIGNTQYF.

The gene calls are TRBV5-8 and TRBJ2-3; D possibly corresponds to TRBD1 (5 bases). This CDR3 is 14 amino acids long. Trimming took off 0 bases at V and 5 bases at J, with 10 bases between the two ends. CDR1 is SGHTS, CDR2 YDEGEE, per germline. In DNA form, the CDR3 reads TGTGCCAGCAGCTTGGTTAGACAGCAAGATACGCAGTATTTT. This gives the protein CASSLVRQQDTQYF.

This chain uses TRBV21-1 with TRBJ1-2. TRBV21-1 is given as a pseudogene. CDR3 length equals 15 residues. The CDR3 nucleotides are TGTGCCAGCAGCAAAGACACGGGGGGTGGCTATGGCTACACCTTC. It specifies CASSKDTGGGYGYTF.

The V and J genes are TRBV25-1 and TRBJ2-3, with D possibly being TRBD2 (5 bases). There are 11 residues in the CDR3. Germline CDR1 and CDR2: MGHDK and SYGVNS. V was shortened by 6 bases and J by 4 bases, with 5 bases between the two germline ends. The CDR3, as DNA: TGTGCCAGCAGGAGGGCAGATACGCAGTATTTT. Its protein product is CASRRADTQYF.